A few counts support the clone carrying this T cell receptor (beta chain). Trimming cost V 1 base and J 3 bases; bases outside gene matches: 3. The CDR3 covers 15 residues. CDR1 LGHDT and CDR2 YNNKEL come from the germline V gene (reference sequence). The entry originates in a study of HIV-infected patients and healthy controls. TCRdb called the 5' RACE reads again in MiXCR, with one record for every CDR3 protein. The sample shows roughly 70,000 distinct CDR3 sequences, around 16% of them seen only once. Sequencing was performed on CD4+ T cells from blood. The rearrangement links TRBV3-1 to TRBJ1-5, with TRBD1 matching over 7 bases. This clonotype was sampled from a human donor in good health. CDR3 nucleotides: TGTGCCAGCAGCCAAGGAAGGGGGCCCAATCAGCCCCAGCATTTT. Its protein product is CASSQGRGPNQPQHF. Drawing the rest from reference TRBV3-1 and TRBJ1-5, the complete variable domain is DTAVSQTPKYLVTQMGNDKSIKCEQNLGHDTMYWYKQDSKKFLKIMFSYNNKELIINETVPNRFSPKSPDKAHLNLHINSLELGDSAVYFCASSQGRGPNQPQHFGDGTRLSIL.